The T cell receptor (beta chain) described here comes from a study of esophageal squamous cell carcinoma under preoperative chemotherapy. The CDR3 has 15 amino acids. Trimming left V 1 base short and J 0 bases short, with 13 bases between. Germline V gene sequence: CDR1 DFQATT, CDR2 SNEGSKA (reference sequence). This clonotype was counted ten times or more. Time point indicated: before preoperative PTX-NDP chemotherapy. In TCRdb, the PCR reads were re-called with MiXCR into one record per CDR3 protein. The data hold roughly 14,000 distinct CDR3 sequences, with approximately 50% observed a single time.

Sample collection occurred from a patient given preoperative chemotherapy. The chain is built from TRBV20-1 and TRBJ2-7; D is tentatively TRBD1 or TRBD2 (5 bases each). The sequence was obtained from a human donor with esophageal squamous cell carcinoma. The donor label of this sample is uncertain. CDR3: CSARGGKRASYEQYF. CDR3 bases: TGCAGTGCTAGAGGGGGGAAACGTGCCTCCTACGAGCAGTACTTC.